These 2 T cell receptor beta chains were all obtained from the same sample, sequenced in a study of OX40 agonist ivuxolimab in advanced cancers. The data were produced by immunoSEQ multiplex PCR, yet TCRdb's version contains in-frame clones alone and is incomplete. Here the sample spans approximately 58,000 clones, about four fifths being singletons. The sequencing used CD4+ or CD8+ T cells sorted from blood, collected in a trial of the OX40 agonist ivuxolimab. The receptors were sampled from an adult with an advanced solid tumor such as melanoma, head and neck, liver or kidney cancer.

The chain combines TRBV9 with TRBJ2-1, with D possibly called TRBD1 or TRBD2 (5 bases each). Germline CDR1 and CDR2: SGDLS and YYNGEE. The CDR3 runs to 16 residues. V gave up 4 bases and J gave up 7 bases, with 21 bases separating them. The CDR3: CASSPQGAQTGNEQFF. The DNA for the CDR3 is TGTGCCAGCAGCCCCCAAGGGGCGCAGACGGGAAATGAGCAGTTCTTC. Drawing the rest from reference TRBV9 and TRBJ2-1, the complete variable domain is DSGVTQTPKHLITATGQRVTLRCSPRSGDLSVYWYQQSLDQGLQFLIQYYNGEERAKGNILERFSAQQFPDLHSELNLSSLELGDSALYFCASSPQGAQTGNEQFFGPGTRLTVL.

The chain employs TRBV9 and TRBJ1-1; tentative D call: TRBD1 (5 bases). V lost 5 bases to trimming and J lost 4 bases, with 21 bases between them. This CDR3 is built from 16 residues. Per the germline V gene, CDR1 is SGDLS and CDR2 is YYNGEE. CDR3: CASRDLGRGSLTEAFF. The DNA of the CDR3 is TGTGCCAGCAGGGACTTGGGGAGGGGAAGCCTCACTGAAGCTTTCTTT.